Sequencing of this T cell receptor (beta chain) was carried out in a study of Ad26.COV2.S vaccination and SARS-CoV-2 variants. In this sample, this clone turned up once. The junction departs from germline at one end; a sequencing error may be responsible. Profiling relied on immunoSEQ multiplex PCR, and the TCRdb table lists in-frame clones only, not all of them. The sample contains 300,000 to 400,000 clones, roughly nine tenths of which appear only once. Treatment here: roughly 18 received Ad26.COV2.S at low or high dose, single or two shots; roughly five received placebo; per-sample allocation not given. The samples date from day 63 after the first vaccine or placebo injection. This CDR3 comprises 14 residues. Looked up from germline, CDR1 is MGHDK and CDR2 is SYGVNS.

J is TRBJ2-5 and V is TRBV25-1, with 8 bases that match TRBD1. Sequences were derived from peripheral blood, sampled in a trial of Ad26.COV2.S vaccine versus placebo. The clonotype was recovered from a person between 18 and 60 years old who received the Ad26.COV2.S COVID-19 vaccine or a placebo. CDR3 loop: CASRGTGYQKTQYF. DNA for the CDR3: TGTGCCAGCCGGGGGACAGGATACCAAAAGACCCAGTACTTC.